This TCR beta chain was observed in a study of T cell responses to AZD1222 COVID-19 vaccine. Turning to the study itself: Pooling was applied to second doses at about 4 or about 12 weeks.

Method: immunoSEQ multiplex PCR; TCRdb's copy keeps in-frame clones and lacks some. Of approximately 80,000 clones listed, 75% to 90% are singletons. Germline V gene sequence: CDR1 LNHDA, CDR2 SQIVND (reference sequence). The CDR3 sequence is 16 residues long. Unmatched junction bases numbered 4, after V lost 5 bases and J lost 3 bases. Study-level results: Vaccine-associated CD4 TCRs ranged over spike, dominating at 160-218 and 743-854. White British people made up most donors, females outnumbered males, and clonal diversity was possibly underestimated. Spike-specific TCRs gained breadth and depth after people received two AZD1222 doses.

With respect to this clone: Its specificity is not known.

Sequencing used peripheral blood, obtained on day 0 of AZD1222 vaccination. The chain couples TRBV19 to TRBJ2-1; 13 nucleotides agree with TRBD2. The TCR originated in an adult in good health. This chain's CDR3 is CASSLRLAGGYNEQFF. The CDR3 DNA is TGTGCCAGTAGTCTCAGACTAGCGGGAGGCTACAATGAGCAGTTCTTC.